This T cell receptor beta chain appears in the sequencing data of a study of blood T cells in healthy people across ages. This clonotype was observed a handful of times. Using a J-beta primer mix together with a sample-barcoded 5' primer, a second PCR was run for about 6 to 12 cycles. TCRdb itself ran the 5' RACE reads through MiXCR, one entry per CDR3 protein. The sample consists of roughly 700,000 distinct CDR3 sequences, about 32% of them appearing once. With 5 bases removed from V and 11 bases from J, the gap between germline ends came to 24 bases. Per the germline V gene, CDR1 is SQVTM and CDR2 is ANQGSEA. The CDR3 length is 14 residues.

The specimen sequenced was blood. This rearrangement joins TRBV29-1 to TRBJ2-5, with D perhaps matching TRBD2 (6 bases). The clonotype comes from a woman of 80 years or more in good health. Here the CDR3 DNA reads TGCAGCGTTCAGTTCCTCCCGTCGGGCGGGGAGCAGTACTTC. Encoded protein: CSVQFLPSGGEQYF.